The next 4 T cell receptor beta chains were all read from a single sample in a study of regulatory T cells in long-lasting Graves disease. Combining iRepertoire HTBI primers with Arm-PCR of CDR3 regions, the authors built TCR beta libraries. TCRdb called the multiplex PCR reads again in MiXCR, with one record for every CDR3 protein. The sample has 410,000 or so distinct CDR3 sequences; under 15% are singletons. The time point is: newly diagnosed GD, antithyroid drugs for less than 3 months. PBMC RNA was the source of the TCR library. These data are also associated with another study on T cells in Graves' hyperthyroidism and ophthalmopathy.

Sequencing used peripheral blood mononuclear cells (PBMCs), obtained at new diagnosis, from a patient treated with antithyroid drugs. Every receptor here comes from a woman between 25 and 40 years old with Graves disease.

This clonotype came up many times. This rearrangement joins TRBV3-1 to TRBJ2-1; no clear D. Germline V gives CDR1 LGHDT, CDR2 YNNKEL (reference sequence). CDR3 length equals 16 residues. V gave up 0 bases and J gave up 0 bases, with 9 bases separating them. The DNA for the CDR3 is TGTGCCAGCAGCCAAGATCAGTTGAGCTCCTACAATGAGCAGTTCTTC. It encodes CASSQDQLSSYNEQFF.

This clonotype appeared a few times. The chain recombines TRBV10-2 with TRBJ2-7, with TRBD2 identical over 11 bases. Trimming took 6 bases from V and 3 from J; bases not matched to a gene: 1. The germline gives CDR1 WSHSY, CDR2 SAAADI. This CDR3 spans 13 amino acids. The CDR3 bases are TGCGCCAGCAGGACTAGCGGGAACTACGAGCAGTACTTC. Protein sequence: CASRTSGNYEQYF.

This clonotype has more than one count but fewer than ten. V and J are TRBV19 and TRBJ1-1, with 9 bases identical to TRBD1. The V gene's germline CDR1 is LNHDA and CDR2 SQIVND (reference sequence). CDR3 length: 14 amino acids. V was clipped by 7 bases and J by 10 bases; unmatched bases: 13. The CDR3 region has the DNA TGTGCCAGTACCCAAGGGACAGGGAACAAGCTAGCTTTCTTT. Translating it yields CASTQGTGNKLAFF. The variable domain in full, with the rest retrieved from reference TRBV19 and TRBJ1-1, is DGGITQSPKYLFRKEGQNVTLSCEQNLNHDAMYWYRQDPGQGLRLIYYSQIVNDFQKGDIAEGYSVSREKKESFPLTVTSAQKNPTAFYLCASTQGTGNKLAFFGQGTRLTVV.

CDR3 DNA: TGTGCCAGCAGCCTCATTGGGGACTACGAGCAGTACTTC. It translates to CASSLIGDYEQYF. This chain connects TRBV6-1 to TRBJ2-7; D gene unclear. Looked up from germline, CDR1 is MNHNS and CDR2 is SASEGT. Trimming took 6 bases from V and 3 from J, leaving 12 bases between them. The CDR3 consists of 13 residues.